Each of the 16 T cell receptor beta chains below was sequenced from the same sample in a study of blood T cell repertoires in COVID-19. The data were produced by immunoSEQ multiplex PCR, yet TCRdb's version contains in-frame clones alone and is incomplete. The profile shows some 530,000 clones, roughly 85% of them singletons. The sample was peripheral blood. Receptors originate from a human donor in a cohort sampled during active COVID-19.

The CDR3 DNA is TGTGCCAGCAGCTTAGGTAGGGGGCTAACTGAAGCTTTCTTT. Encoded protein: CASSLGRGLTEAFF. The chain has TRBV7-8 and TRBJ1-1; the match to TRBD1 covers 7 bases. V shed 1 base and J 5 bases; nucleotides not matched to a gene: 4. Germline V gene lookup returns CDR1 SGHVS and CDR2 FQNEAQ. This CDR3 has 14 amino acids.

The chain couples TRBV3-1 (or the pseudogene TRBV3-2) to TRBJ2-5, with 14 nucleotides matching TRBD2. V shed 4 bases and J 4 bases; nucleotides not matched to a gene: 5. The CDR3 is 16 residues long. Germline V gene data show CDR1 as LGHDT and CDR2 as YNNKEL (reference sequence). The CDR3 here is CASSLRTSGRTETQYF. CDR3 sequence (DNA): TGTGCCAGCAGCCTACGGACTAGCGGGAGGACAGAGACCCAGTACTTC.

The CDR3 region has the DNA TGCGCCAGCAGCCAGCCGACTAGCACCTACGAGCAGTACTTC. As protein: CASSQPTSTYEQYF. The gene calls are TRBV5-1 and TRBJ2-7; TRBD2 agrees at 7 bases. This CDR3 region has 14 residues. Germline trimming cut 4 bases from V and 2 bases from J; bases unmatched to any gene: 6. CDR1 and CDR2 from the germline V gene are SGHRS and YFSETQ.

The chain employs TRBV9 and TRBJ2-5; 8 bases agree with TRBD1. The CDR3 is made up of 16 amino acids. The V gene's germline CDR1 is SGDLS and CDR2 YYNGEE. The V gene end was trimmed by 4 bases and the J gene end by 4 bases; junction bases not matched to a gene: 12. The CDR3 reads CASSIRGQGGGETQYF. Here the CDR3 DNA reads TGTGCCAGCAGCATCCGCGGACAGGGCGGCGGAGAGACCCAGTACTTC.

This clone has more than one count but fewer than ten. This chain joins TRBV10-3 and TRBJ1-5, with D unclear. Trimming removed 6 bases from V and 0 bases from J, with 6 bases in between. The CDR3 loop spans 13 amino acids. Germline V CDR1 and CDR2: ENHRY, SYGVKD. CDR3 in amino acids: CAISQYSNQPQHF. CDR3 in DNA: TGTGCCATCAGCCAGTATAGCAATCAGCCCCAGCATTTT.

The rearrangement links TRBV9 to TRBJ2-1; D might be TRBD2 (5 bases). The CDR3 runs 13 residues. Germline V gene data show CDR1 as SGDLS and CDR2 as YYNGEE. V was trimmed by 0 bases and J by 9 bases, leaving 10 bases between them. CDR3 sequence: CASSVGGASEQFF. The CDR3 DNA sequence: TGTGCCAGCAGCGTAGGGGGAGCCAGTGAGCAGTTCTTC.

V is TRBV18 and J is TRBJ2-2; 9 bases map to TRBD1. The CDR3 consists of 17 residues. CDR1 is KGHSH, CDR2 LQKENI, per germline. V lost 3 bases, J lost 6 bases, and 11 bases stayed unmatched. The CDR3 DNA sequence: TGTGCCAGCTCACCGGAGACAGGGGGAACGGTGGCCGGGGAGCTGTTTTTT. This gives the protein CASSPETGGTVAGELFF.

The chain is built from TRBV9 and TRBJ1-4; TRBD1 aligns across 11 bases. The CDR3 totals 17 residues. The V gene end was trimmed by 0 bases and the J gene end by 3 bases; junction bases not matched to a gene: 4. Germline V gene data show CDR1 as SGDLS and CDR2 as YYNGEE. CDR3 nucleotides: TGTGCCAGCAGCGTAGGGACAGGGGGCTTTGCTAATGAAAAACTGTTTTTT. This codes for CASSVGTGGFANEKLFF.

The chain is built from TRBV5-4 and TRBJ2-2; 11 bases fit TRBD2. The CDR3 covers 17 residues. CDR1 is SGHNT and CDR2 is YYREEE in the germline V gene (reference sequence). J was trimmed by 3 bases and V by 3 bases; bases with no gene match: 7. The DNA for the CDR3 is TGTGCCAGCAGCTACACTAGCGGGAGATCAGACACCGGGGAGCTGTTTTTT. Translation gives CASSYTSGRSDTGELFF.

The chain is built from TRBV18 and TRBJ2-1, with D possibly being TRBD1 (5 bases). The CDR3 totals 15 residues. Germline-derived CDR1 and CDR2 are KGHSH and LQKENI. V was trimmed by 2 bases and J by 2 bases, leaving 10 bases between them. Written as DNA, the CDR3 is TGTGCCAGCTCACCAGAGGCAGGGACCTACAATGAGCAGTTCTTC. Encoded protein: CASSPEAGTYNEQFF.

This rearrangement joins TRBV19 to TRBJ2-1; maybe TRBD2 (6 bases). This CDR3 spans 17 amino acids. V was pared by 9 bases and J by 6 bases, with 27 bases between. The germline gives CDR1 LNHDA, CDR2 SQIVND (reference sequence). CDR3 DNA: TGTGCCAGGGAGGGGAGTCGGCCCTCCCCGGTAAGCAATGAGCAGTTCTTC. As protein: CAREGSRPSPVSNEQFF.

V and J are TRBV6-5 and TRBJ1-1; D not resolved. CDR1 MNHEY and CDR2 SVGAGI come from the germline V gene. This CDR3 spans 14 amino acids. With 6 bases removed from V and 5 bases from J, the gap between germline ends came to 16 bases. CDR3 amino acids: CASRTGSTGTEAFF. Here the CDR3 DNA reads TGTGCCAGCAGGACCGGGTCGACGGGTACTGAAGCTTTCTTT.

This chain links TRBV3-1 (or the pseudogene TRBV3-2) with TRBJ2-2; TRBD2 agrees at 13 bases. CDR1 is LGHDT, CDR2 YNNKEL, per germline (reference sequence). The CDR3 length is 16 residues. V shed 4 bases, J shed 15 bases, and the junction held 14 bases outside the gene matches. The CDR3 here is CASSLGLAGDGSLVFF. The CDR3 region has the DNA TGTGCCAGCAGCCTCGGACTAGCGGGAGACGGTTCGTTGGTGTTTTTT.

The CDR3 DNA reads TGTGCCAGCAGCTCCCGGGACAGCTACTCTGGAAACACCATATATTTT. Protein sequence: CASSSRDSYSGNTIYF. The gene calls are TRBV5-6 and TRBJ1-3; 7 positions agree with TRBD1. This CDR3 spans 16 amino acids. V lost 3 bases and J lost 0; bases outside the gene matches: 6. Germline lookup yields CDR1 SGHDT and CDR2 YYEEEE.

The chain is built from TRBV9 and TRBJ2-3; 9 positions match TRBD2. With 0 bases clipped from V and 0 bases from J, the junction kept 11 bases outside the gene matches. Germline V gene lookup returns CDR1 SGDLS and CDR2 YYNGEE. CDR3 length: 19 residues. The CDR3 sequence is CASSVVGSGGSTSTDTQYF. The CDR3 nucleotides are TGTGCCAGCAGCGTAGTGGGTAGCGGGGGATCTACCAGCACAGATACGCAGTATTTT. Variable domain in full (rest from reference TRBV9 and TRBJ2-3): DSGVTQTPKHLITATGQRVTLRCSPRSGDLSVYWYQQSLDQGLQFLIQYYNGEERAKGNILERFSAQQFPDLHSELNLSSLELGDSALYFCASSVVGSGGSTSTDTQYFGPGTRLTVL.

The chain joins TRBV2 to TRBJ1-1; 8 bases are a match to TRBD1. This CDR3 region has 15 residues. Losses at the gene ends were 5 bases for V and 4 bases for J; bases not matched to a gene: 9. The germline gives CDR1 SNHLY, CDR2 FYNNEI. CDR3 nucleotide sequence: TGTGCCAGCAGTTATATACAGGGGGGGAGCACTGAAGCTTTCTTT. Amino acids: CASSYIQGGSTEAFF. Together with reference TRBV2 and TRBJ1-1, the CDR3 gives the full variable domain: EPEVTQTPSHQVTQMGQEVILRCVPISNHLYFYWYRQILGQKVEFLVSFYNNEISEKSEIFDDQFSVERPDGSNFTLKIRSTKLEDSAMYFCASSYIQGGSTEAFFGQGTRLTVV.